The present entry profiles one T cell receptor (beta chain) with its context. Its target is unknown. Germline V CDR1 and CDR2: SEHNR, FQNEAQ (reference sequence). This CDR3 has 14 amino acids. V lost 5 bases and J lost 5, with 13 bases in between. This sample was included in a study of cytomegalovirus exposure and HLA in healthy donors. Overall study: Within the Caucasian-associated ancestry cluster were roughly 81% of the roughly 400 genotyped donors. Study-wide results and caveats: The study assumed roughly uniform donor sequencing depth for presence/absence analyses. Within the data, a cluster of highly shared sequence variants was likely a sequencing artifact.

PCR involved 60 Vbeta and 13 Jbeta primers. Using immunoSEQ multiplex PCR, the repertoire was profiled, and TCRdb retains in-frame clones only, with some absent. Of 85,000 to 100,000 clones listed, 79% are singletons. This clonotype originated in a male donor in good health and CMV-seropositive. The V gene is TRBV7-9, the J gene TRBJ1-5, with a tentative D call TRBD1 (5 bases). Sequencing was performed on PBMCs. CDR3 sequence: CASSTEDTYQPQHF. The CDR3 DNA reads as TGTGCCAGCAGCACAGAGGACACTTATCAGCCCCAGCATTTT.